Listed below are T cell receptor beta chains from one sample, sequenced in a study of blood T cell repertoires in COVID-19. This table comes from immunoSEQ multiplex PCR, and its TCRdb copy is limited to in-frame clones, with some not included. The repertoire holds 250,000 or so clones, with roughly 80% as singletons. What was sequenced was PBMCs or T cells enriched from blood (not recorded which). The receptors originated from a woman between 40 and 55 years old who had been exposed to COVID-19. CDR3s include the opening cysteine and the closing phenylalanine or tryptophan. The order of the fields is CDR3 protein, CDR3 DNA, D gene, V gene, clone size, J gene. A D gene is named only where the DNA matches it firmly. Rows may omit the clone size; those that give it use once, few, many or a size class.

CDR3 protein: CASSLGGGRNTEAFF; CDR3 DNA: TGTGCCAGCAGTCTTGGGGGGGGCAGGAACACTGAAGCTTTCTTT; D gene: NA; V gene: TRBV28; clone size: NA; J gene: TRBJ1-1
CDR3 protein: CASSYGTLSSYEQYF; CDR3 DNA: TGTGCCAGCAGCTATGGGACTTTGAGCTCCTACGAGCAGTACTTC; D gene: NA; V gene: TRBV14; clone size: NA; J gene: TRBJ2-7
CDR3 protein: CASRGARYGTDTQYF; CDR3 DNA: TGTGCCAGCAGGGGAGCCCGGTATGGCACAGATACGCAGTATTTT; D gene: NA; V gene: TRBV7-2; clone size: NA; J gene: TRBJ2-3
CDR3 protein: CASSVGQSPNEQFF; CDR3 DNA: TGTGCTAGCAGCGTGGGACAGAGTCCAAATGAGCAGTTCTTC; D gene: TRBD1; V gene: TRBV7-7; clone size: NA; J gene: TRBJ2-1
CDR3 protein: CASSSGRQRGYTF; CDR3 DNA: TGTGCCAGCAGTTCAGGAAGACAGCGCGGCTACACCTTC; D gene: NA; V gene: TRBV6-5; clone size: NA; J gene: TRBJ1-2
CDR3 protein: CASSSGDSSETQYF; CDR3 DNA: TGTGCCAGCAGCTCGGGGGACAGTTCAGAGACCCAGTACTTC; D gene: NA; V gene: TRBV11-3; clone size: NA; J gene: TRBJ2-5
CDR3 protein: CASSYGSRRLDTQYF; CDR3 DNA: TGCGCCAGCAGCTACGGGTCGCGAAGGCTAGATACGCAGTATTTT; D gene: NA; V gene: TRBV5-1; clone size: NA; J gene: TRBJ2-3
CDR3 protein: CASSYRDSSTIYF; CDR3 DNA: TGTGCCAGCAGTTACAGGGACAGTAGCACCATATATTTT; D gene: TRBD1; V gene: TRBV6-5; clone size: once; J gene: TRBJ1-3
CDR3 protein: CASSYHRNTYYEQYF; CDR3 DNA: TGTGCCAGCAGTTACCACAGAAATACTTACTACGAGCAGTACTTC; D gene: NA; V gene: TRBV6-2/TRBV6-3; clone size: NA; J gene: TRBJ2-7
CDR3 protein: CASSAYRGSQETQYF; CDR3 DNA: TGTGCCAGCAGCGCCTACAGGGGGTCTCAAGAGACCCAGTACTTC; D gene: TRBD1; V gene: TRBV7-3; clone size: NA; J gene: TRBJ2-5
CDR3 protein: CAISDPTVNEQFF; CDR3 DNA: TGTGCCATCAGTGATCCGACAGTTAATGAGCAGTTCTTC; D gene: NA; V gene: TRBV10-3; clone size: NA; J gene: TRBJ2-1
CDR3 protein: CASSLSGGAGTQYF; CDR3 DNA: TGTGCCAGCAGTCTTAGCGGGGGGGCTGGTACGCAGTATTTT; D gene: TRBD2; V gene: TRBV6-2/TRBV6-3; clone size: NA; J gene: TRBJ2-3
CDR3 protein: CASSEGRGVSTDTQYF; CDR3 DNA: TGTGCCAGCAGTGAGGGGAGGGGCGTAAGCACAGATACGCAGTATTTT; D gene: TRBD2; V gene: TRBV25-1; clone size: NA; J gene: TRBJ2-3
CDR3 protein: CASSFGLAGNYEQYF; CDR3 DNA: TGTGCCAGCAGCTTTGGACTAGCGGGGAACTACGAGCAGTACTTC; D gene: TRBD2; V gene: TRBV13; clone size: NA; J gene: TRBJ2-7
CDR3 protein: CASSLSSLPQGYYGYTF; CDR3 DNA: TGTGCCAGCAGTTTATCTTCCCTGCCCCAGGGGTACTATGGCTACACCTTC; D gene: NA; V gene: TRBV27; clone size: NA; J gene: TRBJ1-2
CDR3 protein: CASRVSRGGPDEQFF; CDR3 DNA: TGTGCCAGTAGAGTCTCGCGGGGGGGCCCCGATGAGCAGTTCTTC; D gene: TRBD2; V gene: TRBV19; clone size: once; J gene: TRBJ2-1
CDR3 protein: CAGSNPQGWEKLFF; CDR3 DNA: TGTGCCGGCAGCAACCCACAGGGCTGGGAAAAACTGTTTTTT; D gene: NA; V gene: TRBV7-9; clone size: NA; J gene: TRBJ1-4
CDR3 protein: CASGQQVPQETQYF; CDR3 DNA: TGTGCCAGCGGCCAACAGGTTCCCCAAGAGACCCAGTACTTC; D gene: NA; V gene: TRBV6-2/TRBV6-3; clone size: NA; J gene: TRBJ2-5
CDR3 protein: CASSWGTGGTDTQYF; CDR3 DNA: TGCGCCAGCAGTTGGGGGACAGGAGGCACAGATACGCAGTATTTT; D gene: TRBD1; V gene: TRBV5-1; clone size: NA; J gene: TRBJ2-3
CDR3 protein: CASSRDSPSSEAFF; CDR3 DNA: TGTGCCAGCAGTCGGGACAGTCCCTCTAGTGAAGCTTTCTTT; D gene: TRBD1; V gene: TRBV6-4; clone size: NA; J gene: TRBJ1-1
CDR3 protein: CASSPPGQNFVLAKNIQYF; CDR3 DNA: TGTGCCAGCAGCCCCCCAGGGCAGAACTTCGTGCTAGCCAAAAACATTCAGTACTTC; D gene: NA; V gene: TRBV7-9; clone size: NA; J gene: TRBJ2-4
CDR3 protein: CASSDVAGGSTDTQYF; CDR3 DNA: TGTGCCAGCAGTGACGTAGCGGGGGGGAGCACAGATACGCAGTATTTT; D gene: TRBD2; V gene: TRBV6-4; clone size: NA; J gene: TRBJ2-3
CDR3 protein: CASSRLVGQGAPYTQYF; CDR3 DNA: TGTGCCAGCAGCCGTCTGGTCGGACAGGGGGCGCCTTATACGCAGTATTTT; D gene: TRBD1; V gene: TRBV4-2; clone size: NA; J gene: TRBJ2-3
CDR3 protein: CASSLFDLGRGSTNEKLFF; CDR3 DNA: TGTGCCAGCAGCTTATTCGATCTTGGCAGGGGCTCAACTAATGAAAAACTGTTTTTT; D gene: NA; V gene: TRBV7-2; clone size: NA; J gene: TRBJ1-4
CDR3 protein: CASTGGWNLDTQYF; CDR3 DNA: TGTGCCAGCACCGGCGGTTGGAATTTGGATACGCAGTATTTT; D gene: NA; V gene: TRBV27; clone size: once; J gene: TRBJ2-3
CDR3 protein: CASSRSGTGATNEKLFF; CDR3 DNA: TGCGCCAGCAGCCGATCCGGGACAGGGGCAACTAATGAAAAACTGTTTTTT; D gene: TRBD1; V gene: TRBV5-1; clone size: once; J gene: TRBJ1-4
CDR3 protein: CASSYNLPRDGYTF; CDR3 DNA: TGTGCCAGCAGTTATAACTTGCCCCGGGATGGCTACACCTTC; D gene: NA; V gene: TRBV7-2; clone size: NA; J gene: TRBJ1-2
CDR3 protein: CASSEAGTGSQPQHF; CDR3 DNA: TGTGCCAGCAGTGAAGCAGGGACAGGGAGCCAGCCCCAGCATTTT; D gene: TRBD1; V gene: TRBV6-1; clone size: NA; J gene: TRBJ1-5
CDR3 protein: CASSSKKTVSFNYGYTF; CDR3 DNA: TGTGCCAGCAGCTCCAAGAAGACAGTCTCCTTTAACTATGGCTACACCTTC; D gene: NA; V gene: TRBV7-9; clone size: NA; J gene: TRBJ1-2
CDR3 protein: CASSLVANNEQFF; CDR3 DNA: TGTGCCAGCAGCTTAGTAGCAAACAATGAGCAGTTCTTC; D gene: NA; V gene: TRBV7-8; clone size: few; J gene: TRBJ2-1
CDR3 protein: CATRQGLGETQYF; CDR3 DNA: TGTGCCACGAGACAGGGATTAGGAGAGACCCAGTACTTC; D gene: TRBD1; V gene: TRBV24-1; clone size: NA; J gene: TRBJ2-5
CDR3 protein: CASSWDKSYEQYF; CDR3 DNA: TGCGCCAGCAGCTGGGACAAATCCTACGAGCAGTACTTC; D gene: NA; V gene: TRBV5-1; clone size: NA; J gene: TRBJ2-7
CDR3 protein: CASRLSTSFTEAFF; CDR3 DNA: TGTGCCAGCAGACTAAGTACGAGTTTCACTGAAGCTTTCTTT; D gene: NA; V gene: TRBV3-1/TRBV3-2; clone size: NA; J gene: TRBJ1-1
CDR3 protein: CASTRDRDYNEQFF; CDR3 DNA: TGTGCCAGCACCCGGGACAGGGACTACAATGAGCAGTTCTTC; D gene: TRBD1; V gene: TRBV2; clone size: NA; J gene: TRBJ2-1
CDR3 protein: CASSLGTGNGYTF; CDR3 DNA: TGTGCCAGCAGCTTAGGGACAGGGAACGGCTACACCTTC; D gene: TRBD1; V gene: TRBV7-9; clone size: once; J gene: TRBJ1-2
CDR3 protein: CASSERTGQGDTEAFF; CDR3 DNA: TGTGCCAGCAGTGAAAGGACAGGGCAAGGGGACACTGAAGCTTTCTTT; D gene: TRBD1; V gene: TRBV6-1; clone size: NA; J gene: TRBJ1-1
CDR3 protein: CASSYTGDQPQHF; CDR3 DNA: TGTGCCAGCAGCTATACAGGGGATCAGCCCCAGCATTTT; D gene: TRBD1; V gene: TRBV7-2; clone size: many; J gene: TRBJ1-5
CDR3 protein: CASSLGTPRIANYGYTF; CDR3 DNA: TGTGCCAGTAGTCTGGGGACTCCTCGAATTGCTAACTATGGCTACACCTTC; D gene: NA; V gene: TRBV19; clone size: NA; J gene: TRBJ1-2
CDR3 protein: CASSSPLAGGGYEQYF; CDR3 DNA: TGTGCCAGCAGTTCCCCTCTAGCGGGTGGAGGGTACGAGCAGTACTTC; D gene: TRBD2; V gene: TRBV6-5; clone size: NA; J gene: TRBJ2-7
CDR3 protein: CASMGQFNQPQHF; CDR3 DNA: TGTGCCAGCATGGGACAATTTAATCAGCCCCAGCATTTT; D gene: NA; V gene: TRBV2; clone size: once; J gene: TRBJ1-5
CDR3 protein: CASSDRLAGGESSYNEQFF; CDR3 DNA: TGTGCCAGCAGCGACCGACTAGCGGGGGGCGAAAGCTCCTACAATGAGCAGTTCTTC; D gene: TRBD2; V gene: TRBV9; clone size: NA; J gene: TRBJ2-1
CDR3 protein: CASSLGARGGSYTF; CDR3 DNA: TGTGCCAGCAGCTTAGGGGCCAGGGGTGGAAGCTACACCTTC; D gene: NA; V gene: TRBV28; clone size: NA; J gene: TRBJ1-2
CDR3 protein: CASSLTGGSSIYGYTF; CDR3 DNA: TGTGCCAGCAGCTTAACCGGGGGGTCCTCCATCTATGGCTACACCTTC; D gene: NA; V gene: TRBV7-3; clone size: NA; J gene: TRBJ1-2
CDR3 protein: CASSPLGTGLSNSPLHF; CDR3 DNA: TGTGCCAGCTCACCGCTGGGGACAGGTCTTTCTAATTCACCCCTCCACTTT; D gene: TRBD1; V gene: TRBV18; clone size: NA; J gene: TRBJ1-6
CDR3 protein: CASSLPSADGYGYTF; CDR3 DNA: TGTGCCAGCAGTTTACCCTCCGCAGATGGCTATGGCTACACCTTC; D gene: NA; V gene: TRBV28; clone size: once; J gene: TRBJ1-2
CDR3 protein: CASSPGPSENSPLHF; CDR3 DNA: TGTGCCAGCAGCCCCGGCCCCTCGGAGAATTCACCCCTCCACTTT; D gene: NA; V gene: TRBV7-2; clone size: NA; J gene: TRBJ1-6
CDR3 protein: CASSGTGGAGNTIYF; CDR3 DNA: TGTGCCAGCAGCGGTACAGGGGGCGCGGGAAACACCATATATTTT; D gene: TRBD1; V gene: TRBV7-9; clone size: NA; J gene: TRBJ1-3
CDR3 protein: CASSQAGTEAFF; CDR3 DNA: TGTGCCAGCAGCCAAGCCGGGACAGAAGCTTTCTTT; D gene: NA; V gene: TRBV3-1/TRBV3-2; clone size: few; J gene: TRBJ1-1
CDR3 protein: CASSHSSTDTQYF; CDR3 DNA: TGTGCCAGCAGCCATTCAAGCACAGATACGCAGTATTTT; D gene: NA; V gene: TRBV6-2/TRBV6-3; clone size: once; J gene: TRBJ2-3
CDR3 protein: CASSAGDSSGNTIYF; CDR3 DNA: TGTGCCAGCAGCGCGGGGGACAGCTCTGGAAACACCATATATTTT; D gene: TRBD1; V gene: TRBV9; clone size: NA; J gene: TRBJ1-3
CDR3 protein: CAISGTSGGDEQFF; CDR3 DNA: TGTGCCATCAGTGGGACTAGCGGGGGGGATGAGCAGTTCTTC; D gene: TRBD2; V gene: TRBV10-3; clone size: NA; J gene: TRBJ2-1
CDR3 protein: CASSLDRGRAEQYF; CDR3 DNA: TGTGCCAGCAGCTTGGACAGGGGGCGAGCCGAGCAGTACTTC; D gene: TRBD1; V gene: TRBV5-6; clone size: NA; J gene: TRBJ2-7
CDR3 protein: CASSFGQEEKLFF; CDR3 DNA: TGTGCCAGCAGCTTCGGTCAGGAAGAAAAACTGTTTTTT; D gene: NA; V gene: TRBV11-2; clone size: NA; J gene: TRBJ1-4
CDR3 protein: CSARKRGPVF; CDR3 DNA: TGCAGTGCTAGAAAGCGGGGGCCCGTTTTT; D gene: TRBD2; V gene: TRBV20-1; clone size: NA; J gene: TRBJ2-3
CDR3 protein: CASSTTGGRSYGYTF; CDR3 DNA: TGTGCCAGCAGTACAACAGGGGGACGTTCCTATGGCTACACCTTC; D gene: TRBD1; V gene: TRBV7-9; clone size: NA; J gene: TRBJ1-2